The 13 T cell receptor beta chains in this list originate from one sample, sequenced in a study of blood T cell repertoires in COVID-19. Only in-frame clones appear in the TCRdb table, and some are missing; sequencing was by immunoSEQ multiplex PCR. The sample records approximately 160,000 clones, approximately 80% being singletons. Source material: peripheral blood. The receptor set was obtained from a human donor in a cohort sampled during active COVID-19.

The rearrangement links TRBV5-4 to TRBJ1-3; possibly TRBD1 for D (6 bases). Germline-derived CDR1 and CDR2 are SGHNT and YYREEE (reference sequence). Trimming stripped 1 base from V and 1 base from J, with 12 bases between. The CDR3 has 16 residues. The CDR3 nucleotides are TGTGCCAGCAGCTTGCATGCTGGACAGTCTGGAAACACCATATATTTT. It is translated as CASSLHAGQSGNTIYF. Full variable domain (remainder filled in from reference TRBV5-4 and TRBJ1-3): ETGVTQSPTHLIKTRGQQVTLRCSSQSGHNTVSWYQQALGQGPQFIFQYYREEENGRGNFPPRFSGLQFPNYSSELNVNALELDDSALYLCASSLHAGQSGNTIYFGEGSWLTVV.

The V and J genes are TRBV10-3 and TRBJ2-7; maybe TRBD1 (6 bases). Germline V gives CDR1 ENHRY, CDR2 SYGVKD. This CDR3 spans 12 amino acids. The V end lost 3 bases, the J end lost 3 bases, and 6 bases lay between the germline ends. The CDR3 reads CAISEQGYEQYF. The CDR3 region has the DNA TGTGCCATCAGTGAACAGGGCTACGAGCAGTACTTC.

This chain uses TRBV12-3 or TRBV12-4 with TRBJ2-1; 7 positions agree with TRBD2. The length of the CDR3 is 13 residues. J gave up 10 bases and V 7 bases, and 10 bases lay outside the gene matches. The DNA for the CDR3 is TGTGCCAGCATTAGGGCGGGAGCGAGCGAGCAGTTCTTC. Its translation: CASIRAGASEQFF.

CDR3 sequence: CASSFRDRSYEQYF. CDR3 in DNA: TGTGCCAGCAGCTTCCGGGACAGGTCCTACGAGCAGTACTTC. The V call is TRBV3-1 (or the pseudogene TRBV3-2), the J call TRBJ2-7; 8 positions match TRBD1. J was trimmed by 1 base and V by 5 bases; bases with no gene match: 4. Germline V gives CDR1 LGHDT, CDR2 YNNKEL (reference sequence). The CDR3 contains 14 residues.

This chain links TRBV5-4 with TRBJ1-1, with 8 bases identical to TRBD1. V gave up 4 bases and J gave up 11 bases; unmatched junction bases: 10. The CDR3 length is 13 residues. Germline assignment: CDR1 SGHNT and CDR2 YYREEE (reference sequence). CDR3 in DNA: TGTGCCAGCAGCAAGGACAGGGTAGTGGGCGCTTTCTTT. Translated, it gives CASSKDRVVGAFF.

This chain connects TRBV28 to TRBJ1-3; D call uncertain. Trimming cost V 11 bases and J 1 base, with 15 bases left between them. The CDR3 length is 14 residues. Per the germline V gene, CDR1 is MDHEN and CDR2 is SYDVKM. DNA of the CDR3: TGTGCCGGAACGGGGAGAGGATCTGGAAACACCATATATTTT. Translation gives CAGTGRGSGNTIYF. Filled out from reference TRBV28 and TRBJ1-3, the complete variable domain reads DVKVTQSSRYLVKRTGEKVFLECVQDMDHENMFWYRQDPGLGLRLIYFSYDVKMKEKGDIPEGYSVSREKKERFSLILESASTNQTSMYLCAGTGRGSGNTIYFGEGSWLTVV.

This clone has at least ten counts. The CDR3 coding sequence is TGTGCCAGTAGTTCTCGACAGGCCTACTATGGCTACACCTTC. Protein product: CASSSRQAYYGYTF. The J gene is TRBJ1-2, the V gene TRBV19; D is possibly TRBD1 (6 bases). CDR3 length: 14 residues. Germline loops: CDR1 LNHDA, CDR2 SQIVND (reference sequence). V lost 5 bases and J 3 bases, leaving 13 bases between the germline ends.

The chain links TRBV7-2 to TRBJ1-2; the match to TRBD1 covers 9 bases. Germline loops: CDR1 SGHTA, CDR2 FQGNSA. V lost 7 bases, J lost 7 bases, and 1 base stayed unmatched. The CDR3 covers 11 residues. The CDR3 coding sequence is TGTGCCAGCAAGGACAGGGGTGGCTACACCTTC. Encoded protein: CASKDRGGYTF. The whole variable domain, remainder taken from reference TRBV7-2 and TRBJ1-2, is GAGVSQSPSNKVTEKGKDVELRCDPISGHTALYWYRQSLGQGLEFLIYFQGNSAPDKSGLPSDRFSAERTGGSVSTLTIQRTQQEDSAVYLCASKDRGGYTFGSGTRLTVV.

Only one count was recorded for this clone. The chain joins TRBV4-3 to TRBJ1-6; TRBD1 matches at 9 bases. Germline CDR1 LGHNA, CDR2 YSLEER. J lost 10 bases, V lost 5 bases, and 18 bases had no gene match. The CDR3 extends over 18 amino acids. The CDR3 protein is CASSSNVPNRDRVSPLHF. The CDR3 nucleotides are TGCGCCAGCAGCAGTAATGTGCCTAACCGGGACAGGGTATCACCCCTCCACTTT.

The chain links TRBV6-5 to TRBJ2-5; 9 nucleotides line up with TRBD1. Germline assignment: CDR1 MNHEY and CDR2 SVGAGI. The V segment lost 2 bases and the J segment 4 bases; nucleotides outside the gene matches: 5. This CDR3 spans 15 amino acids. CDR3 in DNA: TGTGCCAGCAGTTACCCCACAGGGGGCGGAGAGACCCAGTACTTC. It codes for CASSYPTGGGETQYF.

The genes are TRBV14 and TRBJ2-7; tentatively, D is TRBD2 (5 bases). Trimming shortened V by 4 bases and J by 2 bases, and 12 bases separated the two germline ends. Looked up from germline, CDR1 is SGHDN and CDR2 is FVKESK. The length of the CDR3 is 14 residues. CDR3 loop: CASSPLSGAYEQYF. CDR3 bases: TGTGCCAGCAGCCCCCTAAGCGGTGCCTACGAGCAGTACTTC.

A few counts support this clone. The J gene is TRBJ2-7, the V gene TRBV7-9; weak D call: TRBD1 (5 bases). Trimming removed 5 bases from V and 2 bases from J, with 10 bases in between. The CDR3 runs 13 residues. CDR1 is SEHNR, CDR2 FQNEAQ, per germline (reference sequence). CDR3 DNA sequence: TGTGCCAGCAGCCCAGGGTCCGCCTACGAGCAGTACTTC. Encoded protein: CASSPGSAYEQYF.

Only one count was recorded for this clone. The chain couples TRBV2 to TRBJ2-3, with no clear D. V was pared by 2 bases and J by 2 bases, with 11 bases between. CDR3 length: 15 amino acids. The germline CDR1 and CDR2 sequences are SNHLY and FYNNEI. The chain's CDR3 is CASSELSANTDTQYF. CDR3 in DNA: TGTGCCAGCAGTGAACTGTCAGCGAACACAGATACGCAGTATTTT.